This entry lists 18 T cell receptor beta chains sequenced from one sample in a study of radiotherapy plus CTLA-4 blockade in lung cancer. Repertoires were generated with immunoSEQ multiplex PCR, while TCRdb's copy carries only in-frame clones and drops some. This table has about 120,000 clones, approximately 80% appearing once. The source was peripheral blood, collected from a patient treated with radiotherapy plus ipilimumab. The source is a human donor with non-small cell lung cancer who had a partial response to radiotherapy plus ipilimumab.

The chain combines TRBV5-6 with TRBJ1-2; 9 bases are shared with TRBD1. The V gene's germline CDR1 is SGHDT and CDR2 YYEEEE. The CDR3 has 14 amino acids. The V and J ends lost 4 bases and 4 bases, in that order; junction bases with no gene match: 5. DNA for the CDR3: TGTGCCAGCAGCATGACAGGGGGTGGCTATGGCTACACCTTC. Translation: CASSMTGGGYGYTF.

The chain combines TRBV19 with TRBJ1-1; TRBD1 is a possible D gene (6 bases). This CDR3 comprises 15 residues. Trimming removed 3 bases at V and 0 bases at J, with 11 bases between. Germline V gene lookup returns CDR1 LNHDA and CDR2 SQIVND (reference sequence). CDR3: CASSIRTGLNTEAFF. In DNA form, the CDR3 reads TGTGCCAGTAGTATCCGAACAGGGTTGAACACTGAAGCTTTCTTT.

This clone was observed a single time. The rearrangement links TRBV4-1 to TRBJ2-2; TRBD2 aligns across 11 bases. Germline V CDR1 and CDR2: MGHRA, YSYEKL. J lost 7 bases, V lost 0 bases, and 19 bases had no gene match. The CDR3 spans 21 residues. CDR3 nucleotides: TGCGCCAGCAGCCAAGAACAATCCTGGACTGCTACTAGCGGGAGTATCGGGGAGCTGTTTTTT. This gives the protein CASSQEQSWTATSGSIGELFF.

This CDR3 is CASGRATGELFF. CDR3 nucleotides: TGTGCCAGCGGGCGGGCCACCGGGGAGCTGTTTTTT. The rearrangement uses TRBV14 and TRBJ2-2; possibly TRBD2 for D (5 bases). V lost 8 bases, J lost 4 bases, and 8 bases lay in between. The CDR3 sequence is 12 residues long. Germline CDR1 and CDR2: SGHDN and FVKESK.

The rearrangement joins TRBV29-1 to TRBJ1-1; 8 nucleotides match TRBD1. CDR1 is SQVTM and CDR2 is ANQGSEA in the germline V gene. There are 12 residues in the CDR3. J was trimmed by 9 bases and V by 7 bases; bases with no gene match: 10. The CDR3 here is CSAQTGVSKAFF. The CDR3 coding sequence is TGCAGCGCCCAGACAGGGGTTAGTAAAGCTTTCTTT. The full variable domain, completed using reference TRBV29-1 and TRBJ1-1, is SAVISQKPSRDICQRGTSLTIQCQVDSQVTMMFWYRQQPGQSLTLIATANQGSEATYESGFVIDKFPISRPNLTFSTLTVSNMSPEDSSIYLCSAQTGVSKAFFGQGTRLTVV.

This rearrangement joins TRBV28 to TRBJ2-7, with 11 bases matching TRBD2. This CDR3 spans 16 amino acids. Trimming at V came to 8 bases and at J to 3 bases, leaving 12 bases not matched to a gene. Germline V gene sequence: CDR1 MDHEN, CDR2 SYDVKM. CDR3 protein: CASHPSILAGDYEQYF. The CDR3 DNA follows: TGTGCCAGCCACCCTTCGATACTAGCGGGAGACTACGAGCAGTACTTC.

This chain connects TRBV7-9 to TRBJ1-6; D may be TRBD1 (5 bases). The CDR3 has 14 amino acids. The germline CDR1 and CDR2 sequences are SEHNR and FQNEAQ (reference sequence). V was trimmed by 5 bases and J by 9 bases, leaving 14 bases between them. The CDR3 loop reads CASSTGGGASPLHF. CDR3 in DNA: TGTGCCAGCAGCACGGGCGGAGGGGCTTCACCCCTCCACTTT.

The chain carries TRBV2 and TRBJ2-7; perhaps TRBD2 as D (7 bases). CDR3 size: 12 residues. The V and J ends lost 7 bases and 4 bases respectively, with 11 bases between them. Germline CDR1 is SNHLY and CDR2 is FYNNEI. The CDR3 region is CASKGEGYEQYF. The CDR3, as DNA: TGTGCCAGCAAGGGGGAGGGGTACGAGCAGTACTTC.

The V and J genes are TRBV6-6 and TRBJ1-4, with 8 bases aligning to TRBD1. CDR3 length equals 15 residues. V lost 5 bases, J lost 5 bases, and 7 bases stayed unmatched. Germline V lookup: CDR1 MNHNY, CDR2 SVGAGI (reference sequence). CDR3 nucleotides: TGTGCCAGCAGTACCACAGGGGGTCAAAATGAAAAACTGTTTTTT. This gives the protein CASSTTGGQNEKLFF.

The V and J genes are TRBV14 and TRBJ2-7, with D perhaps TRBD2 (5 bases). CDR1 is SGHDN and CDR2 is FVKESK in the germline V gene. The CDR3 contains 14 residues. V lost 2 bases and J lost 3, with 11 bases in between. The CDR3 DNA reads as TGTGCCAGCAGCCAAAAAGGAGGAAACTACGAGCAGTACGTC. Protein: CASSQKGGNYEQYV.

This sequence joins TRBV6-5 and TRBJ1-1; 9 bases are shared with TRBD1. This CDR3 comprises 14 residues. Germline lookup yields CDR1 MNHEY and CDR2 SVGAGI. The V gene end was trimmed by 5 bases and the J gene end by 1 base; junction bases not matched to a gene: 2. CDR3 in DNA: TGTGCCAGCAGTGACAGGGGGGGGAACACTGAAGCTTTCTTT. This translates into CASSDRGGNTEAFF.

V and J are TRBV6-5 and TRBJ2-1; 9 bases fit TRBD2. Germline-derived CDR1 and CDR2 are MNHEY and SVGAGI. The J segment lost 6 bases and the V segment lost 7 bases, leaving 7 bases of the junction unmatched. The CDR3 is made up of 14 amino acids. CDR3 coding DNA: TGTGCCAGCACGCGACTAGCGGTAACCAATGAGCAGTTCTTC. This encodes CASTRLAVTNEQFF.

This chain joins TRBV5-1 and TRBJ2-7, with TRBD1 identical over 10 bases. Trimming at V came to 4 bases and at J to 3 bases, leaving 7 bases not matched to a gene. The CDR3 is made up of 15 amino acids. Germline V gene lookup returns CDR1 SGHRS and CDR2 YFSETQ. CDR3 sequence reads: CASSPGTGEIYEQYF. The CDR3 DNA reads TGCGCCAGCAGCCCCGGGACAGGGGAAATCTACGAGCAGTACTTC.

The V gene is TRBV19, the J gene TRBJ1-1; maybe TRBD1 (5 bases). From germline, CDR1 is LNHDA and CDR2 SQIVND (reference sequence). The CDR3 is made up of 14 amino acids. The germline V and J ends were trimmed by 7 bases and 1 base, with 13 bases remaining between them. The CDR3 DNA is TGTGCCAGTACCCCCGACAGCTGGAACACTGAAGCTTTCTTT. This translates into CASTPDSWNTEAFF.

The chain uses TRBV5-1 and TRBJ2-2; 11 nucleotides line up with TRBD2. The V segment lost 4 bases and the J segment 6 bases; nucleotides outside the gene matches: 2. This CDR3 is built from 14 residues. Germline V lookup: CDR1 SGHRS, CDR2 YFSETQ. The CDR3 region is CASSRLAGPGELFF. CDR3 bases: TGCGCCAGCAGCCGACTAGCGGGACCCGGGGAGCTGTTTTTT.

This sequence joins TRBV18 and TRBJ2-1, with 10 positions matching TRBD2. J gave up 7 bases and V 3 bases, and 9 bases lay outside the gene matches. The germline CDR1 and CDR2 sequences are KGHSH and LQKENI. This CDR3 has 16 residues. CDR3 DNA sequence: TGTGCCAGCTCACCCGTAGCACTAGCGGGAAATAATGAGCAGTTCTTC. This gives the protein CASSPVALAGNNEQFF.

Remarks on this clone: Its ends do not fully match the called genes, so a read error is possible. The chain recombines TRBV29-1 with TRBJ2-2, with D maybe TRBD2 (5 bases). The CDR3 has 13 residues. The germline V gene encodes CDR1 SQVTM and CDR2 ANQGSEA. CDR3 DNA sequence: TGCAGCGTTGAACTGCGAGGAACCGGGGAGCTGCTTTTT. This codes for CSVELRGTGELLF.

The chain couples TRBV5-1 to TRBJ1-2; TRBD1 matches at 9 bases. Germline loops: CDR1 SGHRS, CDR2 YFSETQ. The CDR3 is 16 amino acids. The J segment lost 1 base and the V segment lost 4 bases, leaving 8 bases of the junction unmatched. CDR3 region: CASSVQGTGINYGYTF. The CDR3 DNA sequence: TGCGCCAGCAGCGTCCAAGGGACAGGGATTAACTATGGCTACACCTTC.